These T cell receptor beta chains were read from a single sample in a study of T cell responses to AZD1222 COVID-19 vaccine. The data were produced by immunoSEQ multiplex PCR, yet TCRdb's version contains in-frame clones alone and is incomplete. The sample lists tens of thousands of clones, about 90% seen once, with roughly 5.6% in the top ten. The specimen was peripheral blood, collected on day 0 of MenACWY control vaccination. Receptors originate from an adult in good health. Each CDR3 is given without its conserved first and last residue. Size is omitted from some rows. Given values are once, few, many or a class for expanded clones.

J gene,V gene,clone size,CDR3 protein
TRBJ2-2,TRBV27,.,ASRPWGGNTGELF
TRBJ1-6,TRBV10-3,few,AISEGQGRGSPLH
TRBJ1-4,TRBV27,.,ATSRWGQQVNEKLF
TRBJ1-3,TRBV18,.,ASSPEDSQFSGNTIY
TRBJ2-7,TRBV5-1,.,ASSPQSSSYEQY
TRBJ1-1,TRBV19,.,ASSLGSDRGAEAF
TRBJ2-5,TRBV6-5,.,ASSQSLQGETQY
TRBJ2-2,TRBV7-8,few,ASSPGVAGELF
TRBJ1-4,TRBV7-2,.,ASSLVATGTGGGKLF
TRBJ2-7,TRBV19,.,ASSKLRDSSYEQY
TRBJ2-5,TRBV5-5,.,ASSWRDRTAETQY
TRBJ1-1,TRBV10-1,few,ASRMDFSTEAF
TRBJ2-5,TRBV14,.,ASSQGQEGLQETQY
TRBJ1-2,TRBV27,.,ASSTGWNYGYT
TRBJ2-1,TRBV10-3,.,ATTDVGLMSYNEQF
TRBJ2-1,TRBV28,.,ASSLSGIAGGPVYEQF
TRBJ2-3,TRBV7-9,.,ASRDMGDTQY